The 24 T cell receptor beta chains in this list originate from one sample, sequenced in a study of T cells after yellow fever vaccination. TCRdb processed the 5' RACE reads anew with MiXCR; each CDR3 protein has one entry. The sample holds some 300,000 distinct CDR3 sequences, roughly 9% seen once. The specimen comprised CD4+ T cells sorted from PBMCs, sampled 5 days after the yellow fever booster vaccination. These receptors came from a man aged 18 to 30 who received the YFV17D yellow fever vaccine.

Only a few counts were recorded for this clonotype. The V and J genes are TRBV7-2 and TRBJ2-1, with 7 bases lining up with TRBD2. Germline CDR1 SGHTA, CDR2 FQGNSA. This CDR3 region has 15 residues. J lost 8 bases, V lost 6 bases, and 13 bases had no gene match. The DNA of the CDR3 is TGTGCCAGCAGTTACCCGGGACTATGGTCCGATGAGCAGTTCTTC. Translated, it gives CASSYPGLWSDEQFF. The whole variable domain, remainder taken from reference TRBV7-2 and TRBJ2-1, is GAGVSQSPSNKVTEKGKDVELRCDPISGHTALYWYRQSLGQGLEFLIYFQGNSAPDKSGLPSDRFSAERTGGSVSTLTIQRTQQEDSAVYLCASSYPGLWSDEQFFGPGTRLTVL.

The sample holds a few counts of this clonotype. The rearrangement links TRBV20-1 to TRBJ1-2; 12 nucleotides align to TRBD1. Germline CDR1 is DFQATT and CDR2 is SNEGSKA (reference sequence). The CDR3 covers 16 residues. V was clipped by 1 base and J by 5 bases; unmatched bases: 8. In DNA form, the CDR3 reads TGCAGTGCTAGAGTGGGACAGGGGGCGGAACGATATGGCTACACCTTC. It translates to CSARVGQGAERYGYTF.

The rearrangement links TRBV24-1 to TRBJ1-5; unclear D gene. There are 12 residues in the CDR3. Trimming shortened V by 1 base and J by 6 bases, and 3 bases separated the two germline ends. Germline V lookup: CDR1 KGHDR, CDR2 SFDVKD. CDR3 sequence reads: CATSDFGQPQHF. The CDR3 nucleotides read TGTGCCACCAGTGATTTTGGTCAGCCCCAGCATTTT.

This clonotype was observed a few times. The V gene is TRBV6-5, the J gene TRBJ1-2; the D gene is possibly TRBD1 (5 bases). With 7 bases removed from V and 3 bases from J, the gap between germline ends came to 6 bases. The CDR3 is made up of 11 amino acids. Germline CDR1 reads MNHEY; CDR2 reads SVGAGI. CDR3 loop: CASKGHYGYTF. CDR3 nucleotide sequence: TGTGCCAGCAAGGGGCACTATGGCTACACCTTC.

V gene TRBV7-6 combines with J gene TRBJ2-2; no firm D call. The CDR3 length is 13 residues. Germline CDR1 and CDR2: SGHVS and FNYEAQ. V was pared by 5 bases and J by 5 bases, with 9 bases between. CDR3 coding DNA: TGTGCCAGCAGCCCGTTAAAAACCGGGGAGCTGTTTTTT. This sequence encodes CASSPLKTGELFF.

The V gene is TRBV10-3, the J gene TRBJ2-7; D might be TRBD2 (6 bases). The CDR3 has 13 amino acids. V was trimmed by 4 bases and J by 6 bases, leaving 13 bases between them. The germline CDR1 and CDR2 sequences are ENHRY and SYGVKD. CDR3 sequence (DNA): TGTGCCATCAGTGGACCCGGCGGGGCCGAGCAGTACGTC. Amino acid sequence: CAISGPGGAEQYV.

This clonotype was seen repeatedly, ten times or more. The chain combines TRBV12-3 or TRBV12-4 with TRBJ2-2, with D maybe TRBD1 (5 bases). Trimming left V 3 bases short and J 7 bases short, with 9 bases between. The length of the CDR3 is 13 residues. The CDR3 coding sequence is TGTGCCAGCAGTTTTTGGCAGGGCGGGGAGCTGTTTTTT. As protein: CASSFWQGGELFF.

This clonotype was seen a handful of times. J is TRBJ2-5 and V is TRBV20-1; 9 positions agree with TRBD2. V lost 0 bases and J lost 3; bases outside the gene matches: 11. CDR1 and CDR2 (germline): DFQATT, SNEGSKA (reference sequence). The CDR3 has 17 residues. The DNA for the CDR3 is TGCAGTGCTAGAGATGGGGGGGCTAGCGGGGTTGAAGAGACCCAGTACTTC. Its protein is CSARDGGASGVEETQYF.

The table lists this clonotype with a few counts. V usage is TRBV6-1 and J usage is TRBJ1-2; D gene uncertain. V lost 3 bases to trimming and J lost 5 bases, with 13 bases between them. This CDR3 has 14 amino acids. Germline assignment: CDR1 MNHNS and CDR2 SASEGT. CDR3 protein: CASSEFGEGYGYTF. In nucleotides, the CDR3 is TGTGCCAGCAGTGAGTTCGGGGAAGGGTATGGCTACACCTTC.

This clonotype was seen more than once but under ten times. The V call is TRBV12-3 or TRBV12-4, the J call TRBJ1-1; TRBD1 matches at 9 bases. The junction had 5 bases not matched to a gene; V was cut back by 6 bases and J by 3 bases. This CDR3 contains 14 residues. DNA for the CDR3: TGTGCCAGCAGGAGACAGGGGGGCGACACTGAAGCTTTCTTT. Its translation is CASRRQGGDTEAFF.

This chain connects TRBV6-2 or TRBV6-3 to TRBJ1-1; 7 bases are a match to TRBD1. The CDR3 runs to 17 residues. In germline, CDR1 is MNHEY, CDR2 SVGEGT. J lost 1 base, V lost 5 bases, and 13 bases had no gene match. DNA for the CDR3: TGTGCCAGCAGTAAAGGGCGATGGGGACAGCAGAACACTGAAGCTTTCTTT. Protein product: CASSKGRWGQQNTEAFF.

The chain links TRBV4-2 to TRBJ2-1; 14 bases align to TRBD2. This CDR3 contains 20 residues. Germline V lookup: CDR1 LGHNA, CDR2 YNFKEQ. The J segment lost 8 bases and the V segment lost 4 bases, leaving 19 bases of the junction unmatched. This CDR3 is CASSRMPGLAGVGVVDEQFF. The CDR3 DNA sequence: TGTGCCAGCAGCCGCATGCCGGGACTAGCGGGGGTAGGTGTCGTCGATGAGCAGTTCTTC.

This clonotype was detected a few times. The J gene is TRBJ1-1, the V gene TRBV4-3; 8 positions match TRBD1. V trimming: 1 base; J trimming: 1 base; junction bases outside the gene matches: 11. This CDR3 contains 18 residues. Germline assignment: CDR1 LGHNA and CDR2 YSLEER. The chain's CDR3 is CASSQAYPLDRANTEAFF. The CDR3 region has the DNA TGCGCCAGCAGCCAAGCATACCCGTTGGACAGGGCGAACACTGAAGCTTTCTTT.

The rearrangement joins TRBV5-1 to TRBJ2-7, with 10 bases lining up with TRBD1. This CDR3 comprises 15 residues. Germline CDR1 is SGHRS and CDR2 is YFSETQ. V lost 1 base and J lost 4; bases outside the gene matches: 5. In DNA form, the CDR3 reads TGCGCCAGCAGCTTGATTTCGGGACAGGGGTACGAGCAGTACGTC. This gives the protein CASSLISGQGYEQYV.

The chain links TRBV5-1 to TRBJ2-2, with TRBD1 matching over 7 bases. Germline lookup yields CDR1 SGHRS and CDR2 YFSETQ. After removal of 2 bases from V and 3 bases from J, the junction contained 4 bases not matched to a gene. The CDR3 covers 15 residues. The CDR3 here is CASSFRDRYTGELFF. CDR3 coding DNA: TGCGCCAGCAGCTTCCGGGACAGATACACCGGGGAGCTGTTTTTT.

The sample holds many counts of this clonotype. The chain is built from TRBV5-5 and TRBJ1-4; D may be TRBD1 (6 bases). The V end lost 4 bases, the J end lost 5 bases, and 21 bases lay between the germline ends. CDR3 length: 17 residues. Per germline, CDR1 SGHKS and CDR2 YYEKEE (reference sequence). The CDR3 reads CASSQRWTVQLNEKLFF. CDR3 DNA sequence: TGTGCCAGCAGCCAACGATGGACAGTGCAACTAAATGAAAAACTGTTTTTT.

V usage is TRBV28 and J usage is TRBJ2-5; TRBD1 or TRBD2 may be the D gene (6 bases each). CDR1 MDHEN and CDR2 SYDVKM come from the germline V gene. Deletions cut 5 bases from V and 4 bases from J, with 14 bases between. The length of the CDR3 is 14 residues. The CDR3 spells CASSRDWGRETQYF. The DNA for the CDR3 is TGTGCCAGCAGTCGGGACTGGGGGCGAGAGACCCAGTACTTC.

This clonotype was counted between two and nine times. This chain uses TRBV3-1 with TRBJ2-2, with TRBD2 matching over 7 bases. V lost 4 bases and J lost 4; bases outside the gene matches: 6. The CDR3 runs to 15 residues. Germline CDR1 reads LGHDT; CDR2 reads YNNKEL (reference sequence). The CDR3 region has the DNA TGTGCCAGCAGCCGTTGGGACTATTCCACCGGGGAGCTGTTTTTT. This gives the protein CASSRWDYSTGELFF.

The chain carries TRBV3-1 and TRBJ1-2; D unclear. Trimming took 0 bases from V and 2 from J, leaving 10 bases between them. The length of the CDR3 is 15 residues. CDR1 is LGHDT, CDR2 YNNKEL, per germline (reference sequence). The DNA of the CDR3 is TGTGCCAGCAGCCAAGATCCCGGATCAAACTATGGCTACACCTTC. It is translated as CASSQDPGSNYGYTF.

A few counts support this clonotype. J is TRBJ2-5 and V is TRBV2, with D tentatively TRBD1 or TRBD2 (5 bases each). The CDR3 has 13 amino acids. The germline gives CDR1 SNHLY, CDR2 FYNNEI. Trimming pared 5 bases from V and 3 bases from J, leaving 10 bases between. CDR3 nucleotide sequence: TGTGCCAGCAGTTTCGAGGGGAAAGAGACCCAGTACTTC. Translation: CASSFEGKETQYF.

This rearrangement joins TRBV28 to TRBJ1-2, with unresolved D. V shed 2 bases and J shed 8 bases, with 12 bases lying between them. The CDR3 is 13 residues long. Germline V CDR1 and CDR2: MDHEN, SYDVKM. The CDR3 DNA sequence: TGTGCCAGCAGTTTAAAGAGTGGAGGCGGCTACACCTTC. Translation: CASSLKSGGGYTF.

This clonotype turned up a few times. The J gene is TRBJ2-5, the V gene TRBV7-2; maybe TRBD1 (5 bases). The CDR3 is 15 amino acids. The V and J ends lost 1 base and 2 bases respectively, with 11 bases between them. The germline CDR1 and CDR2 sequences are SGHTA and FQGNSA. This CDR3 reads CASSLGWAGQETQYF. CDR3 nucleotide sequence: TGTGCCAGCAGCTTAGGGTGGGCAGGGCAAGAGACCCAGTACTTC.

This rearrangement joins TRBV4-3 to TRBJ1-6; D ambiguous. V was pared by 3 bases and J by 7 bases, with 4 bases between. Per germline, CDR1 LGHNA and CDR2 YSLEER. The CDR3 is 12 amino acids. The CDR3 is CASSQENSPLHF. In DNA, the CDR3 is TGCGCCAGCAGCCAGGAGAATTCACCCCTCCACTTT.

This clonotype was seen ten or more times. The CDR3 reads CASSQDLWVTEAFF. Here the CDR3 DNA reads TGCGCCAGCAGCCAAGATCTGTGGGTCACTGAAGCTTTCTTT. V usage is TRBV4-3 and J usage is TRBJ1-1; no reliable D call. This CDR3 region has 14 residues. The V gene's germline CDR1 is LGHNA and CDR2 YSLEER. V shed 0 bases and J shed 4 bases, with 9 bases lying between them.